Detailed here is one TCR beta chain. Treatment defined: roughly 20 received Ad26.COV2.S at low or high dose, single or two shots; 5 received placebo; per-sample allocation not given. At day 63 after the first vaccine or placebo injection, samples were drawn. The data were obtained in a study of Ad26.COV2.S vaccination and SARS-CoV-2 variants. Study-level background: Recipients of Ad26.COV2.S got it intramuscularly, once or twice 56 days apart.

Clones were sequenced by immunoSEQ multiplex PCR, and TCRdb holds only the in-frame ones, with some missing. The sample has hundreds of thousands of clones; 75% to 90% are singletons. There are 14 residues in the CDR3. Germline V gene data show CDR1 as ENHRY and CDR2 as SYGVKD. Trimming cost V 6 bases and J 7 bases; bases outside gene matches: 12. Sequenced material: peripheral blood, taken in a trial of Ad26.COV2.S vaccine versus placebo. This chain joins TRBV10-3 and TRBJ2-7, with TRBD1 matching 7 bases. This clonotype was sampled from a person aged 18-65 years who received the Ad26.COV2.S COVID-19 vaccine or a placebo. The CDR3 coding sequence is TGTGCCATCAGCGTTACCCAACAGGGGCCGGAGCAGTACTTC. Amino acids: CAISVTQQGPEQYF.